This T cell receptor (beta chain) was observed in a study of T cell responses to AZD1222 COVID-19 vaccine. Points from the study as a whole: Baseline antibody screening turned up just a handful of seropositive AZD1222 recipients. Researchers report vaccine-associated CD4 TCRs spanning spike, with dominance at 160-218 and 743-854. Donors were largely white British and mainly female; clonal diversity was possibly underestimated.

The V gene's germline CDR1 is KGHSH and CDR2 LQKENI. With 2 bases clipped from V and 7 bases from J, the junction kept 10 bases outside the gene matches. The CDR3 contains 16 residues. Comments on this clone: What it binds is not known.

Only in-frame clones appear in the TCRdb table, and some are missing; sequencing was by immunoSEQ multiplex PCR. There are 110,000 or so clones in the sample; around nine tenths occur only once, and less than 4% lies in the top ten. The material was peripheral blood, obtained 28 days after the second AZD1222 dose. The J gene is TRBJ1-2, the V gene TRBV18, with 10 bases lining up with TRBD1. The TCR comes from an adult who received the AZD1222 COVID-19 vaccine. CDR3 DNA: TGTGCCAGCTCACCAAGTGGACAGGGGGGGACGGCTGGCTACACCTTC. Its translation is CASSPSGQGGTAGYTF.